This T cell receptor (beta chain) originates from a study of response to subunit inactivated influenza vaccine (dated by TCRdb to about 2018). General notes on the study: Deep quantitative T cell receptor repertoire profiling was used in the study to track responses to a trivalent subunit inactivated influenza vaccine.

The library was generated by RT-PCR. The sequencer was an Illumina HiSeq 2500. Starting from the raw public reads, TCRdb applied fastp trimming at Q25, assembled clones with MiXCR and retained in-frame beta chains. Rows with one shared CDR3 protein collapse into an entry with the most common genes and DNA. Within this sample are about 780,000 distinct CDR3 sequences, with 15% to 20% of them counted one time only. The ten largest clones capture about a tenth of the sample. Study-wide findings and limitations: The authors proposed that each seasonal influenza vaccination may bring in only a limited number of new T cells.

As concerns this clonotype: The antigen this receptor binds is unknown. Base qualities are not recorded, but no much larger clone differs from it by a single base.

From its cysteine to its phenylalanine, the CDR3 spans 15 amino acids. The read is trimmed to its CDR3 DNA, 45 bases read in frame from base 1. V gives up 3 bases and J gives up 0 bases, and the segment between their germline ends measures 9 bases. Based on the germline V gene (reference sequence), the CDR1 and CDR2 sequences are LNHDA and SQIVND. The clonotype was recovered from a man aged 50 to 60 who received an inactivated influenza vaccine. Donor details come from another sample of the same person, matched by shared clones. The source was PBMCs from blood, collected roughly 5 days after vaccination. Recombination connected TRBV19 to TRBJ1-5; a tentative D match to TRBD1 spans 5 bases. The nucleotides are TGTGCCAGTAGTATCCCGGGGGATAGCAATCAGCCCCAGCATTTT. Its protein reads: CASSIPGDSNQPQHF.